Shown below are 24 T cell receptor beta chains from a single sample sequenced in a study of technical replicates of blood from a handful of donors (dated by TCRdb to 2016 to 2017). Library generation was performed with the immunoSEQ multiplex PCR assay. As stored in TCRdb, this immuneACCESS dataset retains in-frame rearrangements with V and J assigned. A fraction of the clones does not appear; measured against another copy, unresolved V genes explain less than half of the discrepancy, and the remainder lacks a known reason. In this sample the table shows 56,000 or so clones, 90% to 95% of which occur a single time. Of the sample, 3.1% falls within the top ten clones. Sequencing was performed on PBMCs. The receptors derive from a human donor in good health. Some clones in this sample may be carry-over from other donors' samples.

V gene TRBV7-2 combines with J gene TRBJ2-7, with D possibly being TRBD2 (5 bases). Trimming pared 2 bases from V and 5 bases from J, leaving 10 bases between. The germline gives CDR1 SGHTA, CDR2 FQGNSA. The CDR3 spans 13 residues. In nucleotides, the CDR3 is TGTGCCAGCAGCTTAAGGGAGTCCCACGAGCAGTACTTC. Protein sequence: CASSLRESHEQYF.

In this sample, this clone turned up once. The chain joins TRBV6-1 to TRBJ1-1; tentatively, D is TRBD1 (5 bases). From germline, CDR1 is MNHNS and CDR2 SASEGT. This CDR3 is built from 13 residues. Trimming took off 4 bases at V and 3 bases at J, with 9 bases between the two ends. The CDR3 DNA follows: TGTGCCAGCAGTGTCAGGGAGGACACTGAAGCTTTCTTT. It translates to CASSVREDTEAFF.

This sequence joins TRBV11-2 and TRBJ2-7, with a possible D match to TRBD1 (5 bases). Germline loops: CDR1 SGHAT, CDR2 FQNNGV. The length of the CDR3 is 12 residues. V shed 6 bases and J shed 3 bases, with 9 bases lying between them. The CDR3 coding sequence is TGTGCCAGCAGGCCAAGGGGCTACGAGCAGTACTTC. It encodes CASRPRGYEQYF.

This chain joins TRBV7-9 and TRBJ2-1; 9 bases line up with TRBD1. The germline gives CDR1 SEHNR, CDR2 FQNEAQ (reference sequence). The CDR3 is 12 amino acids. Germline trimming cut 5 bases from V and 10 bases from J; bases unmatched to any gene: 3. The CDR3 bases are TGTGCCAGCAGCACAGGGGGCCGGGAGCAGTTCTTC. Encoded protein: CASSTGGREQFF.

The V and J genes are TRBV6-6 and TRBJ2-5; D might be TRBD2 (6 bases). This CDR3 has 12 amino acids. V shed 6 bases and J shed 2 bases, with 7 bases lying between them. CDR1 is MNHNY and CDR2 is SVGAGI in the germline V gene (reference sequence). The CDR3 DNA follows: TGTGCCAGCAGCGGGAGTCAAGAGACCCAGTACTTC. Its protein product is CASSGSQETQYF.

This clone appeared once. The rearrangement links TRBV5-4 to TRBJ2-2, with D uncertain. V was trimmed by 0 bases and J by 3 bases, leaving 6 bases between them. Germline CDR1 reads SGHNT; CDR2 reads YYREEE (reference sequence). CDR3 length equals 14 residues. Here the CDR3 reads CASSLDSYTGELFF. As DNA, the CDR3 is TGTGCCAGCAGCTTGGACTCTTACACCGGGGAGCTGTTTTTT.

This chain connects TRBV19 to TRBJ2-5; perhaps TRBD2 as D (6 bases). V was trimmed by 1 base and J by 10 bases, leaving 13 bases between them. The CDR3 totals 13 residues. The germline gives CDR1 LNHDA, CDR2 SQIVND (reference sequence). CDR3 nucleotides: TGTGCCAGTAGTATAGGGGGACTTCCGATCCAGTACTTC. Amino acids: CASSIGGLPIQYF.

V gene TRBV6-1 combines with J gene TRBJ1-2; D is uncertain. This CDR3 spans 14 amino acids. The V end was cut by 7 bases, the J end by 5 bases, with 17 bases between. CDR1 and CDR2 (germline): MNHNS, SASEGT. The CDR3 is CASTPRLEPYGYTF. Written as DNA, the CDR3 is TGTGCCAGCACCCCCCGGTTGGAGCCATATGGCTACACCTTC.

The V gene is TRBV5-1, the J gene TRBJ2-3; no clear D. The V gene lost 8 bases and the J gene lost 0 bases, with 13 bases spanning the gap. The CDR3 spans 14 residues. Germline CDR1 SGHRS, CDR2 YFSETQ. CDR3 in DNA: TGCGCCAGTGCACCGGGTACTAGCACAGATACGCAGTATTTT. Protein sequence: CASAPGTSTDTQYF.

The chain is built from TRBV5-1 and TRBJ1-1; tentative D call: TRBD1 (5 bases). The CDR3 extends over 14 amino acids. Per the germline V gene, CDR1 is SGHRS and CDR2 is YFSETQ. V dropped 3 bases and J dropped 5 bases, with 14 bases sitting between them. The CDR3 region has the DNA TGCGCCAGCAGCTCAGGGTCTGGTTCTACTGAAGCTTTCTTT. Encoded protein: CASSSGSGSTEAFF.

The chain couples TRBV10-3 to TRBJ2-7, with D possibly being TRBD1 (5 bases). Trimming removed 4 bases from V and 0 bases from J, with 13 bases in between. The CDR3 runs 15 residues. Germline V gene lookup returns CDR1 ENHRY and CDR2 SYGVKD. The CDR3 nucleotides read TGTGCCATCAGTGTGGGGCAACCAAGCTCCTACGAGCAGTACTTC. This gives the protein CAISVGQPSSYEQYF.

The genes are TRBV4-1 and TRBJ2-5; no reliable D call. V was pared by 0 bases and J by 1 base, with 9 bases between. Per the germline V gene, CDR1 is MGHRA and CDR2 is YSYEKL. The CDR3 is 15 amino acids. The DNA for the CDR3 is TGCGCCAGCAGCCAAGAAGGCCGGGTCCAAGAGACCCAGTACTTC. Protein sequence: CASSQEGRVQETQYF.

V is TRBV29-1 and J is TRBJ2-1, with a possible D match to TRBD1 (5 bases). V lost 2 bases and J lost 0, with 14 bases in between. CDR1 and CDR2 from the germline V gene are SQVTM and ANQGSEA. The CDR3 is 16 amino acids. CDR3 amino acids: CSVEWGLLSSYNEQFF. Written as DNA, the CDR3 is TGCAGCGTTGAATGGGGCCTTCTAAGCTCCTACAATGAGCAGTTCTTC.

The J gene is TRBJ1-1, the V gene TRBV7-9; TRBD1 matches 7 bases. Trimming cost V 5 bases and J 10 bases; bases outside gene matches: 7. The CDR3 has 12 amino acids. CDR1 and CDR2 from the germline V gene are SEHNR and FQNEAQ (reference sequence). The CDR3 loop is CASSLNRDRAFF. CDR3 DNA: TGTGCCAGCAGCCTAAACCGGGACAGAGCTTTCTTT.

The chain links TRBV4-2 to TRBJ2-5; 9 positions match TRBD1. V was pared by 4 bases and J by 2 bases, with 5 bases of the junction left unmatched. The CDR3 has 15 residues. Germline V gene lookup returns CDR1 LGHNA and CDR2 YNFKEQ. The CDR3 here is CASSLGQGPQETQYF. Written as DNA, the CDR3 is TGTGCCAGCAGCCTCGGACAGGGGCCTCAAGAGACCCAGTACTTC.

The chain joins TRBV6-4 to TRBJ2-1; 13 bases are shared with TRBD2. V was pared by 2 bases and J by 8 bases, with 6 bases of the junction left unmatched. The CDR3 is 16 residues long. Germline V CDR1 and CDR2: MRHNA, SNTAGT. This chain's CDR3 is CASSDGGTSGKYEQFF. The CDR3 coding sequence is TGTGCCAGCAGTGACGGAGGGACTAGCGGGAAATATGAGCAGTTCTTC.

The chain employs TRBV7-2 and TRBJ2-7; D perhaps matches TRBD1 (5 bases). Germline CDR1 SGHTA, CDR2 FQGNSA. V was pared by 0 bases and J by 6 bases, with 12 bases between. The CDR3 contains 14 residues. DNA for the CDR3: TGTGCCAGCAGCTTAGCGCGCAGGGCTGGCGAGCAGTACTTC. Residues: CASSLARRAGEQYF.

The chain joins TRBV19 to TRBJ2-1; 10 nucleotides line up with TRBD2. This CDR3 has 18 amino acids. The germline gives CDR1 LNHDA, CDR2 SQIVND (reference sequence). V was clipped by 2 bases and J by 4 bases; unmatched bases: 11. CDR3 bases: TGTGCCAGTAGTATACAGGGCGGAGCGGGAGGGTTTTACAATGAGCAGTTCTTC. Translated, it gives CASSIQGGAGGFYNEQFF. The full variable domain, in which reference TRBV19 and TRBJ2-1 provide the parts outside the CDR3, is DGGITQSPKYLFRKEGQNVTLSCEQNLNHDAMYWYRQDPGQGLRLIYYSQIVNDFQKGDIAEGYSVSREKKESFPLTVTSAQKNPTAFYLCASSIQGGAGGFYNEQFFGPGTRLTVL.

V is TRBV30 and J is TRBJ2-3; D is perhaps TRBD2 (6 bases). The germline CDR1 and CDR2 sequences are GTSNPN and SVGIG (reference sequence). The CDR3 runs 14 residues. Trimming took off 5 bases at V and 6 bases at J, with 18 bases between the two ends. The CDR3 spells CAWGVPGVSDTQYF. The CDR3 bases are TGTGCCTGGGGCGTTCCGGGAGTGTCGGATACGCAGTATTTT.

The chain is built from TRBV5-6 and TRBJ2-7, with a weak D call TRBD2 (5 bases). Germline values: CDR1 SGHDT, CDR2 YYEEEE. The CDR3 sequence is 16 residues long. The V end lost 2 bases, the J end lost 5 bases, and 20 bases lay between the germline ends. CDR3 sequence (DNA): TGTGCCAGCAGCTTTTCATGGCTGGGGAGTAGTCACGAGCAGTACTTC. This gives the protein CASSFSWLGSSHEQYF.

The chain uses TRBV6-5 and TRBJ2-7; 8 bases are shared with TRBD2. This CDR3 is 11 amino acids long. Losses at the gene ends were 5 bases for V and 9 bases for J; bases not matched to a gene: 3. Germline lookup yields CDR1 MNHEY and CDR2 SVGAGI. As DNA, the CDR3 is TGTGCCAGCAGTACAGGACTAGCGCAGTACTTC. Translation gives CASSTGLAQYF.

J is TRBJ2-7 and V is TRBV2; TRBD2 aligns across 14 bases. This CDR3 is built from 16 residues. J was trimmed by 3 bases and V by 4 bases; bases with no gene match: 5. In germline, CDR1 is SNHLY, CDR2 FYNNEI. The CDR3 spells CASSGGLAGVDYEQYF. In DNA, the CDR3 is TGTGCCAGCAGTGGGGGACTAGCGGGAGTCGACTACGAGCAGTACTTC.

The genes are TRBV4-2 and TRBJ2-2; the match to TRBD1 covers 7 bases. Trimming took 0 bases from V and 6 from J; bases not matched to a gene: 1. Germline-derived CDR1 and CDR2 are LGHNA and YNFKEQ. The CDR3 runs to 14 residues. The CDR3 region has the DNA TGTGCCAGCAGCCAAGAGCAGGGGGCCGGGGAGCTGTTTTTT. The encoded protein is CASSQEQGAGELFF.

The J gene is TRBJ2-1, the V gene TRBV29-1; 8 bases line up with TRBD1. This CDR3 region has 12 residues. The ends lost 7 bases at V and 6 bases at J; junction bases unmatched: 5. Germline CDR1 is SQVTM and CDR2 is ANQGSEA. CDR3 nucleotide sequence: TGCAGCGCCGGACAGGGCTTCAATGAGCAGTTCTTC. As protein: CSAGQGFNEQFF.